This T cell receptor (beta chain) was sequenced for a study of cytomegalovirus exposure and HLA in healthy donors. General study results and limits: Earlier analysis found most TCR beta V segments productive about 90% or about 30% of the time. According to reports, the classifier identified cytomegalovirus status with high specificity and sensitivity. TCR beta chain V- and J-gene trimming was linked, in a later analysis, to a missense variant in DCLRE1C.

This clone was seen more than once but under ten times. Its matching antigen is unknown. The CDR3 covers 16 residues. CDR1 and CDR2 (germline): SGDLS, YYNGEE. V lost 5 bases and J lost 1, with 15 bases in between. PCR was performed using 60 Vbeta and 13 Jbeta primers. In the source study's methods: Later, an analysis found about 77 million unique TCR beta chains, and approximately 10 million of these were shared. Sequenced by immunoSEQ multiplex PCR; TCRdb stores in-frame clones only, minus some. V, J and clone size are those of that table, while D and trimming were read from the DNA. The table shows some 120,000 clones, with about three quarters occurring only once.

What was sequenced was PBMCs. This sequence joins TRBV9 and TRBJ2-2; the D gene is possibly TRBD2 (6 bases). This TCR was sampled from a man aged 25 to 40 in good health and CMV-seronegative. CDR3 nucleotides: TGTGCCAGCAGTCTTACGGGGGAAGTGAACACCGGGGAGCTGTTTTTT. It specifies CASSLTGEVNTGELFF.